Presented here are 11 T cell receptor beta chains from one specimen sequenced in a study of cytomegalovirus exposure and HLA in healthy donors (dated by TCRdb to about 2017). To prepare the library, the immunoSEQ multiplex PCR assay was applied. A mixture of 60 forward primers for TCR Vbeta segments and 13 reverse primers for TCR Jbeta segments was used in the multiplex PCR. TCRdb's version of the immuneACCESS table is confined to in-frame rearrangements and falls short of the full clone set. An unresolved V gene accounts for under half of the shortfall where checked; the remainder is of unknown origin. The sample table holds some 150,000 clones, of which about four fifths were seen once. The ten biggest clones cover 0.85% to 1.4% of the sample. Sequenced sample: PBMCs. The origin of the receptors is a male donor in good health and CMV-seronegative.

The chain joins TRBV30 to TRBJ2-2; possible D gene TRBD2, 6 bases. The CDR3 runs to 16 residues. V was shortened by 5 bases and J by 0 bases, with 16 bases between the two germline ends. Germline V gene data show CDR1 as GTSNPN and CDR2 as SVGIG (reference sequence). CDR3 in amino acids: CAWCRGGPPNTGELFF. CDR3 in DNA: TGTGCCTGGTGTCGTGGAGGGCCCCCGAACACCGGGGAGCTGTTTTTT.

J is TRBJ2-5 and V is TRBV7-2; the match to TRBD2 covers 15 bases. This CDR3 has 16 amino acids. The ends lost 4 bases at V and 3 bases at J; junction bases unmatched: 3. Germline CDR1 reads SGHTA; CDR2 reads FQGNSA. The CDR3 here is CASSSRTSGGEETQYF. CDR3 in DNA: TGTGCCAGCAGCTCCCGGACTAGCGGGGGGGAAGAGACCCAGTACTTC. Full variable domain (missing parts from reference TRBV7-2 and TRBJ2-5): GAGVSQSPSNKVTEKGKDVELRCDPISGHTALYWYRQSLGQGLEFLIYFQGNSAPDKSGLPSDRFSAERTGGSVSTLTIQRTQQEDSAVYLCASSSRTSGGEETQYFGPGTRLLVL.

The V call is TRBV4-3, the J call TRBJ2-7; 10 bases agree with TRBD2. CDR1 is LGHNA, CDR2 YSLEER, per germline. The CDR3 has 15 amino acids. Losses at the gene ends were 1 base for V and 6 bases for J; bases not matched to a gene: 6. CDR3 in amino acids: CASSQASGGNGEQYF. As DNA, the CDR3 is TGCGCCAGCAGCCAAGCTAGCGGGGGAAATGGCGAGCAGTACTTC.

V is TRBV7-9 and J is TRBJ2-5; maybe TRBD2 (6 bases). V was clipped by 6 bases and J by 5 bases, with 19 bases between them. The CDR3 loop spans 15 amino acids. The germline gives CDR1 SEHNR, CDR2 FQNEAQ (reference sequence). The DNA of the CDR3 is TGTGCCAGCAGTCTGCGACTAGACACGGCCGAGACCCAGTACTTC. Amino acid sequence: CASSLRLDTAETQYF.

The genes are TRBV19 and TRBJ2-2, with a weak D call TRBD1 (6 bases). CDR3 size: 14 residues. Germline V gives CDR1 LNHDA, CDR2 SQIVND (reference sequence). V lost 5 bases, J lost 4 bases, and 11 bases lay in between. CDR3 nucleotides: TGTGCCAGTAGTTTCACAGGGACCACCGGGGAGCTGTTTTTT. It encodes CASSFTGTTGELFF.

The chain links TRBV7-2 to TRBJ1-3; no clear D gene. Looked up from germline, CDR1 is SGHTA and CDR2 is FQGNSA. The CDR3 has 15 residues. V dropped 5 bases and J dropped 3 bases, with 14 bases sitting between them. The CDR3: CASSRAGLGGNTIYF. The DNA for the CDR3 is TGTGCCAGCAGCCGAGCGGGTCTCGGTGGAAACACCATATATTTT.

This clone was detected only once. The rearrangement links TRBV11-2 to TRBJ2-2; the D is unclear. CDR1 and CDR2 from the germline V gene are SGHAT and FQNNGV. The length of the CDR3 is 15 residues. The V and J ends lost 2 bases and 1 base respectively, with 8 bases between them. The CDR3 DNA follows: TGTGCCAGCAGCTTACATGGCTGGAACACCGGGGAGCTGTTTTTT. It yields the protein CASSLHGWNTGELFF.

The chain uses TRBV7-9 and TRBJ1-2; possibly TRBD1 for D (5 bases). The CDR3 is made up of 14 amino acids. Trimming shortened V by 2 bases and J by 3 bases, and 10 bases separated the two germline ends. Per germline, CDR1 SEHNR and CDR2 FQNEAQ (reference sequence). For the CDR3, the DNA is TGTGCCAGCAGCTTAATGCCCAGGGACTATGGCTACACCTTC. Its translation is CASSLMPRDYGYTF.

V is TRBV10-3 and J is TRBJ2-5; TRBD1 is a possible D gene (5 bases). Deletions cut 6 bases from V and 5 bases from J, with 19 bases between. Germline V gene sequence: CDR1 ENHRY, CDR2 SYGVKD. The CDR3 extends over 15 amino acids. CDR3 in amino acids: CAIRDGQGERETQYF. Written as DNA, the CDR3 is TGTGCCATCAGGGATGGACAAGGGGAAAGGGAGACCCAGTACTTC.

The V and J genes are TRBV7-2 and TRBJ1-6; 7 bases are a match to TRBD1. V lost 7 bases to trimming and J lost 6 bases; unmatched junction nucleotides: 6. The CDR3 has 14 amino acids. The germline CDR1 and CDR2 sequences are SGHTA and FQGNSA. The CDR3 DNA follows: TGTGCCAGCAACCCTCAGGGGGGTAATTCACCCCTCCACTTT. This gives the protein CASNPQGGNSPLHF.

There are a few counts of this clone. The chain is built from TRBV4-3 and TRBJ2-2; no firm D call. The CDR3 covers 14 residues. The V end was cut by 4 bases, the J end by 6 bases, with 12 bases between. Germline CDR1 LGHNA, CDR2 YSLEER. CDR3 in DNA: TGCGCCAGCAGCCCTACATCAGGCGCCGGGGAGCTGTTTTTT. This gives the protein CASSPTSGAGELFF.